The 25 T cell receptor beta chains given below trace back to one sample, sequenced in a study of read filtering for tumor transcriptome and immune sequencing. The library was built from around 0.4 ug RNA with molecular barcoded adaptors for alpha/delta and beta/gamma chains. MiXCR, applied by TCRdb to the reads, yields one record per CDR3 protein. The table has 75,000 to 95,000 distinct CDR3 sequences, 20% to 25% seen once. The sample comprised a population of CD138-negative cells sorted from bone marrow. Receptors were obtained from a donor at least 40 years old with multiple myeloma.

This clonotype was counted ten times or more. The J gene is TRBJ1-1, the V gene TRBV14; D perhaps matches TRBD1 (5 bases). The CDR3 is 14 amino acids. Germline CDR1 reads SGHDN; CDR2 reads FVKESK. Trimming cost V 0 bases and J 0 bases, with 5 bases left between them. The DNA of the CDR3 is TGTGCCAGCAGCCAAGAGACAGTGAACACTGAAGCTTTCTTT. Its translation is CASSQETVNTEAFF.

Concerning this clonotype itself: A read error is possible here, since a much larger clone lies one base away. The rearrangement uses TRBV20-1 and TRBJ1-1; a weak D match, TRBD1 (5 bases). This CDR3 has 14 amino acids. Trimming shortened V by 5 bases and J by 0 bases, and 13 bases separated the two germline ends. Germline CDR1 DFQATT, CDR2 SNEGSKA (reference sequence). As DNA, the CDR3 is TGCAGTGCTCCACGACAGAACATGAACACTGAAGCTTTCTTT. This sequence encodes CSAPRQNMNTEAFF.

This clonotype was recorded at least ten times. This chain uses TRBV5-1 with TRBJ2-7; 9 positions match TRBD2. V shed 2 bases, J shed 4 bases, and the junction held 7 bases outside the gene matches. Germline CDR1 and CDR2: SGHRS and YFSETQ. The CDR3 loop spans 15 amino acids. This CDR3 reads CASSLAGGLMYEQYF. The CDR3 nucleotides read TGCGCCAGCAGCTTAGCGGGGGGCCTTATGTACGAGCAGTACTTC. The full variable domain, in which reference TRBV5-1 and TRBJ2-7 provide the parts outside the CDR3, is KAGVTQTPRYLIKTRGQQVTLSCSPISGHRSVSWYQQTPGQGLQFLFEYFSETQRNKGNFPGRFSGRQFSNSRSEMNVSTLELGDSALYLCASSLAGGLMYEQYFGPGTRLTVT.

Only a few counts were recorded for this clonotype. The chain links TRBV2 to TRBJ1-1; perhaps TRBD1 as D (6 bases). Trimming removed 9 bases from V and 4 bases from J, with 15 bases in between. CDR3 length: 13 residues. The V gene's germline CDR1 is SNHLY and CDR2 FYNNEI. The CDR3 region has the DNA TGTGCCAGTTCGCCCACAGGGAGCACTGAAGCTTTCTTT. It translates to CASSPTGSTEAFF.

Note on this clonotype: A much larger clonotype is one base distant, so this may be a read error. J is TRBJ2-7 and V is TRBV7-9, with D possibly being TRBD1 or TRBD2 (5 bases each). Trimming removed 1 base from V and 9 bases from J, with 10 bases in between. CDR3 length: 12 amino acids. Germline-derived CDR1 and CDR2 are SEHNR and FQNEAQ (reference sequence). The CDR3 loop reads CASSLVGGAQYF. In nucleotides, the CDR3 is TGTGCCAGCAGCTTAGTTGGGGGAGCGCAGTACTTC.

Ten or more counts support this clonotype. The chain joins TRBV5-1 to TRBJ1-1; D is uncertain. CDR1 SGHRS and CDR2 YFSETQ come from the germline V gene. Trimming removed 7 bases at V and 3 bases at J, with 19 bases between. CDR3 length: 15 residues. The CDR3 protein is CASRLKAGDYTEAFF. The CDR3 coding sequence is TGCGCCAGCCGCCTTAAGGCAGGTGATTACACTGAAGCTTTCTTT.

This clonotype was observed many times. The V and J genes are TRBV27 and TRBJ2-3, with 12 nucleotides matching TRBD2. V dropped 5 bases and J dropped 2; count of bases not matched to a gene: 5. The CDR3 covers 16 residues. Germline CDR1 is MNHEY and CDR2 is SMNVEV (reference sequence). The CDR3 nucleotides are TGTGCCAGCAGTGAAGGACTAGCGGGACTCACAGATACGCAGTATTTT. It encodes CASSEGLAGLTDTQYF.

The sample holds many counts of this clonotype. This chain links TRBV28 with TRBJ1-5; D is unclear. Per the germline V gene, CDR1 is MDHEN and CDR2 is SYDVKM. Trimming took 7 bases from V and 0 from J, leaving 16 bases between them. The CDR3 consists of 16 residues. The CDR3 region has the DNA TGTGCCAGCACCCTCGCGTGGCAGAATAGCAATCAGCCCCAGCATTTT. Translation gives CASTLAWQNSNQPQHF.

This clonotype was detected many times. The rearrangement uses TRBV7-9 and TRBJ1-5; D ambiguous. The CDR3 sequence is 13 residues long. V was trimmed by 2 bases and J by 0 bases, leaving 2 bases between them. Per germline, CDR1 SEHNR and CDR2 FQNEAQ (reference sequence). Here the CDR3 reads CASSLNSNQPQHF. CDR3 sequence (DNA): TGTGCCAGCAGCTTAAATAGCAATCAGCCCCAGCATTTT.

The rearrangement joins TRBV7-9 to TRBJ2-3; the D gene is possibly TRBD2 (7 bases). V was shortened by 5 bases and J by 0 bases, with 12 bases between the two germline ends. The CDR3 length is 15 residues. Per germline, CDR1 SEHNR and CDR2 FQNEAQ (reference sequence). The CDR3 region is CASSQGGGSTDTQYF. The DNA for the CDR3 is TGTGCCAGCAGCCAAGGGGGGGGAAGCACAGATACGCAGTATTTT.

This clonotype was detected many times. This sequence joins TRBV3-1 and TRBJ2-2; the match to TRBD2 covers 14 bases. Per the germline V gene, CDR1 is LGHDT and CDR2 is YNNKEL (reference sequence). The CDR3 consists of 16 residues. Trimming removed 2 bases from V and 6 bases from J; junction bases left unmatched: 2. The CDR3 DNA reads TGTGCCAGCAGCCAAAGACTAGCGGGGGGGCCCGGGGAGCTGTTTTTT. It yields the protein CASSQRLAGGPGELFF.

The sample holds many counts of this clonotype. The chain uses TRBV2 and TRBJ2-1; no reliable D call. From germline, CDR1 is SNHLY and CDR2 FYNNEI. The CDR3 totals 12 residues. Trimming took 5 bases from V and 2 from J, leaving 4 bases between them. The CDR3 reads CASSRTYNEQFF. In nucleotides, the CDR3 is TGTGCCAGCAGTAGAACCTACAATGAGCAGTTCTTC.

This clonotype was recorded a few times. The V gene is TRBV23-1, the J gene TRBJ2-3; D might be TRBD1 or TRBD2, each matching 5 bases. TRBV23-1 is an ORF, with its function uncertain. The CDR3 is 16 residues long. Trimming stripped 0 bases from V and 6 bases from J, with 16 bases between. In DNA, the CDR3 is TGCGCCAGCAGTCAATCGCCCGGGGACCGGCTGGATACGCAGTATTTT. It yields the protein CASSQSPGDRLDTQYF.

This clonotype was seen repeatedly, ten times or more. This rearrangement joins TRBV28 to TRBJ1-1; D gene uncertain. Germline loops: CDR1 MDHEN, CDR2 SYDVKM. The CDR3 length is 15 residues. Trimming removed 3 bases at V and 1 base at J, with 12 bases between. CDR3 DNA: TGTGCCAGCAGTTTCCCCCGGCAGACGAACACTGAAGCTTTCTTT. This sequence encodes CASSFPRQTNTEAFF.

As to this clonotype: A single base separates this from a much larger clone, so it may be a read error. The V gene is TRBV4-2, the J gene TRBJ2-3; no definite D call. Germline values: CDR1 LGHNA, CDR2 YNFKEQ. The ends were cut back, 0 bases at V and 8 bases at J, with 9 bases in the middle. The CDR3 is made up of 13 amino acids. This CDR3 reads CASSQEGMGTQYF. For the CDR3, the DNA is TGTGCCAGCAGCCAAGAGGGTATGGGTACGCAGTATTTT.

This clonotype was observed a few times. The J gene is TRBJ2-5, the V gene TRBV7-6; D is unclear. The V end lost 6 bases, the J end lost 4 bases, and 9 bases lay between the germline ends. Germline V gene data show CDR1 as SGHVS and CDR2 as FNYEAQ. The CDR3 contains 12 residues. CDR3 sequence (DNA): TGTGCCAGCAGTAACCCCCTAGAGACCCAGTACTTC. Translation: CASSNPLETQYF.

This chain links TRBV7-9 with TRBJ1-5; 10 bases are a match to TRBD1. Germline V CDR1 and CDR2: SEHNR, FQNEAQ (reference sequence). V dropped 6 bases and J dropped 3; count of bases not matched to a gene: 5. CDR3 length: 15 residues. The CDR3 sequence: CASSRDRGLNQPQHF. CDR3 DNA: TGTGCCAGCAGTCGGGACAGGGGCCTCAATCAGCCCCAGCATTTT.

This clonotype has ten or more counts. The chain recombines TRBV6-6 with TRBJ2-3, with D possibly TRBD2 on 5 matching bases. The ends were cut back, 7 bases at V and 2 bases at J, with 19 bases in the middle. CDR1 is MNHNY, CDR2 SVGAGI, per germline (reference sequence). CDR3 length: 16 amino acids. This CDR3 is CASTPGGRWDTDTQYF. The CDR3 nucleotides are TGTGCCAGCACCCCCGGCGGGCGATGGGACACAGATACGCAGTATTTT.

About this clonotype itself: A much larger clone sits a single nucleotide away, making a read error possible. The V call is TRBV24-1, the J call TRBJ2-7, with unresolved D. In germline, CDR1 is KGHDR, CDR2 SFDVKD. The CDR3 extends over 12 amino acids. The CDR3 DNA follows: TGTTCCACCCACCGCCCTGGGGACGAGCAGTACTTC. Its protein product is CSTHRPGDEQYF.

This clonotype came up a few times. J is TRBJ1-2 and V is TRBV24-1; D is ambiguous. V lost 0 bases and J 7 bases, leaving 11 bases between the germline ends. This CDR3 comprises 14 residues. Germline CDR1 KGHDR, CDR2 SFDVKD. DNA for the CDR3: TGTGCCACCAGTGATTTGCGGGGTGGTTCTGGCTACACCTTC. The encoded protein is CATSDLRGGSGYTF.

This clonotype was detected ten times or more. The chain uses TRBV7-8 and TRBJ2-1; the D is unclear. Germline CDR1 and CDR2: SGHVS and FQNEAQ. This CDR3 region has 12 residues. V was shortened by 8 bases and J by 7 bases, with 12 bases between the two germline ends. Here the CDR3 reads CASAHIRNEQFF. The CDR3 DNA reads TGTGCCAGCGCTCACATCCGGAATGAGCAGTTCTTC.

This clonotype was found many times. This chain connects TRBV2 to TRBJ2-5; the D is unclear. Trimming removed 4 bases at V and 1 base at J, with 10 bases between. The germline V gene encodes CDR1 SNHLY and CDR2 FYNNEI. The CDR3 totals 14 residues. Here the CDR3 DNA reads TGTGCCAGCAGTGGGTTGACATTCCAAGAGACCCAGTACTTC. Translation: CASSGLTFQETQYF.

This clonotype was counted many times. V is TRBV27 and J is TRBJ1-2; TRBD1 matches 7 bases. The germline V gene has CDR1 MNHEY and CDR2 SMNVEV (reference sequence). The CDR3 loop spans 15 amino acids. The junction had 8 bases not matched to a gene; V was cut back by 5 bases and J by 2 bases. DNA of the CDR3: TGTGCCAGCAGTCCCGAGGGACAGCTAAACTATGGCTACACCTTC. It is translated as CASSPEGQLNYGYTF.

The chain is built from TRBV6-5 and TRBJ2-7; 7 bases fit TRBD2. Germline V gene sequence: CDR1 MNHEY, CDR2 SVGAGI. The V gene end was trimmed by 0 bases and the J gene end by 0 bases; junction bases not matched to a gene: 2. This CDR3 has 15 residues. CDR3: CASSYSGGSSYEQYF. CDR3 in DNA: TGTGCCAGCAGTTACTCGGGGGGGAGCTCCTACGAGCAGTACTTC.

This clonotype was seen ten or more times. The V call is TRBV5-1, the J call TRBJ2-1; D may be TRBD2 (6 bases). The germline V and J ends were trimmed by 7 bases and 4 bases, with 15 bases remaining between them. Germline CDR1 and CDR2: SGHRS and YFSETQ. The CDR3 loop spans 14 amino acids. The CDR3 loop reads CASADPSGYNEQFF. The CDR3 DNA is TGCGCCAGCGCCGATCCAAGCGGGTACAATGAGCAGTTCTTC.